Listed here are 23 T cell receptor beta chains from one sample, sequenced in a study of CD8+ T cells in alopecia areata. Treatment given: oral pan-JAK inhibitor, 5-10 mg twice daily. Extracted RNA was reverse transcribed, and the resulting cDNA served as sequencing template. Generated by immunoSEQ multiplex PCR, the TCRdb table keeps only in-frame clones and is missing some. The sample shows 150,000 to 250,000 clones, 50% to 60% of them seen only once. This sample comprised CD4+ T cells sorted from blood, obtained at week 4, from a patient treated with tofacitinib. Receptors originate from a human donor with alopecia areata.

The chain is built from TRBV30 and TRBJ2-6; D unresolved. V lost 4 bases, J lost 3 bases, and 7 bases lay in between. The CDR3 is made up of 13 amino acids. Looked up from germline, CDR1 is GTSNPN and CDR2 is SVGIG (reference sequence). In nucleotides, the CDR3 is TGTGCCTGGACCCTAGGTGGGGCCAACGTCCTGACTTTC. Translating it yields CAWTLGGANVLTF.

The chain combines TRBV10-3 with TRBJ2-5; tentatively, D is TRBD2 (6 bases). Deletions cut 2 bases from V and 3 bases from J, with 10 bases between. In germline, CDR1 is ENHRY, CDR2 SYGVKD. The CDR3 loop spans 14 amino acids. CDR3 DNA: TGTGCCATCAGTGAGCCGGGACTTAAAGAGACCCAGTACTTC. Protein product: CAISEPGLKETQYF.

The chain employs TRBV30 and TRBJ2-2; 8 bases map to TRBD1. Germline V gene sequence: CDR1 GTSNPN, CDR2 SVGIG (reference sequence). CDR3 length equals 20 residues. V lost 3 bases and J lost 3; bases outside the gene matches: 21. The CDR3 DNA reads TGTGCCTGGAGCCCTTGGGCGGGACAGGTCTTGTTCGGGGACACCGGGGAGCTGTTTTTT. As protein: CAWSPWAGQVLFGDTGELFF.

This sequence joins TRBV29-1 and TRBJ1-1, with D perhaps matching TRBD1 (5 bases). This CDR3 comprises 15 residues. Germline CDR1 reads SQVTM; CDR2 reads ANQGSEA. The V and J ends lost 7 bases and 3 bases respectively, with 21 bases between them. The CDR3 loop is CSARTGGILDTEAFF. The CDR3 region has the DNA TGCAGCGCACGAACTGGGGGAATACTGGACACTGAAGCTTTCTTT.

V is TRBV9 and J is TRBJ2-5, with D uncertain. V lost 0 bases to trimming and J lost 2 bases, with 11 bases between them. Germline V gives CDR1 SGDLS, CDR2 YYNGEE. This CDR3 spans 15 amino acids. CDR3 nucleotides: TGTGCCAGCAGCGTAGCCCCCCGCAGTCAAGAGACCCAGTACTTC. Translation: CASSVAPRSQETQYF.

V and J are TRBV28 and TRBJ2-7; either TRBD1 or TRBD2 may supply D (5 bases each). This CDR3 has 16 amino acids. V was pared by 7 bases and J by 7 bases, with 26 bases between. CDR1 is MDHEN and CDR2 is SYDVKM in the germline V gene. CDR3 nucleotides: TGTGCCAGCAACAGTTTCGGACTGGACATCCGTGGGGAGCAGTACTTC. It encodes CASNSFGLDIRGEQYF. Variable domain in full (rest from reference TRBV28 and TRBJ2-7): DVKVTQSSRYLVKRTGEKVFLECVQDMDHENMFWYRQDPGLGLRLIYFSYDVKMKEKGDIPEGYSVSREKKERFSLILESASTNQTSMYLCASNSFGLDIRGEQYFGPGTRLTVT.

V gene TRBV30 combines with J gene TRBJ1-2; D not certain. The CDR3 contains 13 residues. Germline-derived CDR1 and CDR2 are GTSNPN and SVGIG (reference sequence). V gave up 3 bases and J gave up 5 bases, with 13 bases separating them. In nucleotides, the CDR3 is TGTGCCTGGAGCGCCTCGAAGGAATATGGCTACACCTTC. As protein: CAWSASKEYGYTF.

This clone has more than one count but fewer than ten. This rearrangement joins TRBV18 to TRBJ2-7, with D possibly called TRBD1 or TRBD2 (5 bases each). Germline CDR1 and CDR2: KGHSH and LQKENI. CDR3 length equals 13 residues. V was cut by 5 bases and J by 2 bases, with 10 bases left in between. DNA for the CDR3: TGTGCCAGCTCAGGGCAGGGACCCTACGAGCAGTACTTC. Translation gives CASSGQGPYEQYF.

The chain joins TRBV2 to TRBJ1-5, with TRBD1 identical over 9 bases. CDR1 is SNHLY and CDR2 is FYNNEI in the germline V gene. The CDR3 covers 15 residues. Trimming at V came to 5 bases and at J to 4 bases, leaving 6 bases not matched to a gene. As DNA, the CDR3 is TGTGCCAGCAGTATCAACAGGGGGCATAATCAGCCCCAGCATTTT. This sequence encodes CASSINRGHNQPQHF.

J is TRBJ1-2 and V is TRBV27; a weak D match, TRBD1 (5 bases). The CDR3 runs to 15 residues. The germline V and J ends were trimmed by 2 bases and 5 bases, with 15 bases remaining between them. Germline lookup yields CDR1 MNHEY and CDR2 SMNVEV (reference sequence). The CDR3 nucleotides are TGTGCCAGCAGTTTAGACGGGCAGGGACCTTATGGCTACACCTTC. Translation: CASSLDGQGPYGYTF.

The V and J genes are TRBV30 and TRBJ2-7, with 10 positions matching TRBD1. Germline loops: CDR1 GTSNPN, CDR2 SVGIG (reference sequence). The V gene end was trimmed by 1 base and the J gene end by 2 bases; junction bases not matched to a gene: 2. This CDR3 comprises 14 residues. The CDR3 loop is CAWSGTGGTYEQYF. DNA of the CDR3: TGTGCCTGGAGTGGGACAGGGGGGACCTACGAGCAGTACTTC.

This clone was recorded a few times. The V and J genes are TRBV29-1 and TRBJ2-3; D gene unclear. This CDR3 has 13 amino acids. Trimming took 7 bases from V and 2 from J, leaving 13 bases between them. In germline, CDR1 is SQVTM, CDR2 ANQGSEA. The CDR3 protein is CSGCARFTDTQYF. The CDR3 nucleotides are TGCAGCGGCTGTGCTAGATTCACAGATACGCAGTATTTT.

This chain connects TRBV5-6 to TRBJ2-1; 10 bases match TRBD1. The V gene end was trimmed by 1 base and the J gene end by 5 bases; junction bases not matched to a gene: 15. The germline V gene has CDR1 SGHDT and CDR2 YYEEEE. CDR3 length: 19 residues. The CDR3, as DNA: TGTGCCAGCAGCTTGATGGTTGGACCGGGACAGGGGTTCCACAATGAGCAGTTCTTC. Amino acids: CASSLMVGPGQGFHNEQFF. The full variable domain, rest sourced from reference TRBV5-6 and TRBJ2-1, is DAGVTQSPTHLIKTRGQQVTLRCSPKSGHDTVSWYQQALGQGPQFIFQYYEEEERQRGNFPDRFSGHQFPNYSSELNVNALLLGDSALYLCASSLMVGPGQGFHNEQFFGPGTRLTVL.

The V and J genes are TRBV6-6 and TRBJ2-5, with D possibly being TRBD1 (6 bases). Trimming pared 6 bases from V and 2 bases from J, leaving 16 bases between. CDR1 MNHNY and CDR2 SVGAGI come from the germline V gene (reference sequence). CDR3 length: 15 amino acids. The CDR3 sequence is CASRVPGHTQETQYF. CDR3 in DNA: TGTGCCAGCAGGGTCCCGGGACATACTCAAGAGACCCAGTACTTC.

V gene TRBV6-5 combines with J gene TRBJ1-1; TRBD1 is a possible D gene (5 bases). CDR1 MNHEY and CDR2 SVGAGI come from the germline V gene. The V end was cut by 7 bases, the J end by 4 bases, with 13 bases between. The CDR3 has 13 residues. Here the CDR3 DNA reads TGTGCCAGCATTAGGCAGGGATTCACTGAAGCTTTCTTT. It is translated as CASIRQGFTEAFF.

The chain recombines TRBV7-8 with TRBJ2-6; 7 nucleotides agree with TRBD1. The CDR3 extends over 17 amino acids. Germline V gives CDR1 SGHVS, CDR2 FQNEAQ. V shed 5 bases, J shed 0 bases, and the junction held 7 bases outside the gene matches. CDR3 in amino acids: CASSDPTGSSGANVLTF. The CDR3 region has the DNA TGTGCCAGCAGCGATCCGACAGGGAGCTCTGGGGCCAACGTCCTGACTTTC.

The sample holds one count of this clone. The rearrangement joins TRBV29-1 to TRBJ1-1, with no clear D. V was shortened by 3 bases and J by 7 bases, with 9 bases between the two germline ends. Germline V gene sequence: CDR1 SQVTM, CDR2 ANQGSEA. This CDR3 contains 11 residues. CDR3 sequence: CSVENGSEAFF. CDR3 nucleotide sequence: TGCAGCGTTGAGAACGGTAGTGAAGCTTTCTTT.

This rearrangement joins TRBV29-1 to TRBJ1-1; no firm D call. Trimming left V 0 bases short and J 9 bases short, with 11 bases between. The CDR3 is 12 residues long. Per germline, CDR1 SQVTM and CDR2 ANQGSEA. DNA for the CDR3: TGCAGCGTTGAAGACAGGTCTCCGCAAGCTTTCTTT. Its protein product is CSVEDRSPQAFF. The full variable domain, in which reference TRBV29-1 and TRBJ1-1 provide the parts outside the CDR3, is SAVISQKPSRDICQRGTSLTIQCQVDSQVTMMFWYRQQPGQSLTLIATANQGSEATYESGFVIDKFPISRPNLTFSTLTVSNMSPEDSSIYLCSVEDRSPQAFFGQGTRLTVV.

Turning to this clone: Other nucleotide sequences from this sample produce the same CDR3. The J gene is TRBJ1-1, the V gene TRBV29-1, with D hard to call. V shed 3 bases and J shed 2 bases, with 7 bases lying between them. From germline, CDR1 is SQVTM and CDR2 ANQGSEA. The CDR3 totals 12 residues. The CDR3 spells CSVDRRNTEAFF. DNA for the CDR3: TGCAGCGTTGACAGGCGTAACACTGAAGCTTTCTTT.

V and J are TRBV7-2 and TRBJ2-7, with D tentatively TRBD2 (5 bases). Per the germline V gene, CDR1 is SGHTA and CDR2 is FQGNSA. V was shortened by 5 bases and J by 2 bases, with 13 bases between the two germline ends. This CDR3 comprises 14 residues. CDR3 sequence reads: CASSTPGVPYEQYF. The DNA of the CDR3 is TGTGCCAGCAGCACGCCCGGGGTCCCCTACGAGCAGTACTTC.

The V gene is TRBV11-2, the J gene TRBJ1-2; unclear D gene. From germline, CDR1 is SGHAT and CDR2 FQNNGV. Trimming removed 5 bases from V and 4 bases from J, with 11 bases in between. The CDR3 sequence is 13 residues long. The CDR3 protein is CASSINSGYGYTF. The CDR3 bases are TGTGCCAGCAGCATAAACAGTGGCTATGGCTACACCTTC.

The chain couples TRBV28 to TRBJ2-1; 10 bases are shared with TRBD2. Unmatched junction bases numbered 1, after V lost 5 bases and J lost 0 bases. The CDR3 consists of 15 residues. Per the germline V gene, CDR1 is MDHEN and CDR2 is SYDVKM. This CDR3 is CASSVAGGSYNEQFF. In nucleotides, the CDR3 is TGTGCCAGCAGTGTAGCGGGGGGCTCCTACAATGAGCAGTTCTTC.

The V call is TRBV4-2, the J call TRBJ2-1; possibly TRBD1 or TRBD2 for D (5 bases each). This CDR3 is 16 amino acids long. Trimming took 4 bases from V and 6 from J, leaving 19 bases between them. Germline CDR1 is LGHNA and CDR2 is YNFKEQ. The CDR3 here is CASSLKQDSVPNEQFF. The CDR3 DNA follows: TGTGCCAGCAGCCTCAAACAGGACTCCGTTCCCAATGAGCAGTTCTTC.